The entry below describes one TCR beta chain. The V segment lost 1 base and the J segment 2 bases; nucleotides outside the gene matches: 0. Germline-derived CDR1 and CDR2 are SGHTA and FQGNSA. CDR3 length equals 15 residues. This specimen comes from a study of PD-L1 blockade in urothelial cancer. Study-wide context: Blood analysis occurred 3 weeks (second dose) and 6 weeks after treatment start. Specimens of blood held a median count of about 140,000 T cells.

Sequencing used immunoSEQ multiplex PCR; TCRdb keeps in-frame clones, though not all of them. The sample lists 70,000 or so clones, about 85% occurring once. This chain links TRBV7-2 with TRBJ2-1, with 9 nucleotides matching TRBD2. This clonotype was obtained from a man between 65 and 85 years old with urothelial cancer. Sequences were derived from PBMCs, sampled around atezolizumab (anti-PD-L1) treatment. This CDR3 is CASSLVAGAYNEQFF. The DNA of the CDR3 is TGTGCCAGCAGCTTAGTAGCGGGAGCCTACAATGAGCAGTTCTTC. Together with reference TRBV7-2 and TRBJ2-1, the CDR3 gives the full variable domain: GAGVSQSPSNKVTEKGKDVELRCDPISGHTALYWYRQSLGQGLEFLIYFQGNSAPDKSGLPSDRFSAERTGGSVSTLTIQRTQQEDSAVYLCASSLVAGAYNEQFFGPGTRLTVL.